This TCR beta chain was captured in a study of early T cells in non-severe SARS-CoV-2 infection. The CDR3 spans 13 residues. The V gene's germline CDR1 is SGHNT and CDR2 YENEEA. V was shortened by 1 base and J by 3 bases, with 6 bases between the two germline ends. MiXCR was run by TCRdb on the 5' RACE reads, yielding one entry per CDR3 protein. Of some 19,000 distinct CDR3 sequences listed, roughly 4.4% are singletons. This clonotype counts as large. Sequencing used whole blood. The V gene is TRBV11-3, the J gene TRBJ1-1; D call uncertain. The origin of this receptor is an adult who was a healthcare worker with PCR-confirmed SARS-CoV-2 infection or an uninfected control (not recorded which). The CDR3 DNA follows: TGTGCCAGCAGCTTAGGCGGGGACACTGAAGCTTTCTTT. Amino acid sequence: CASSLGGDTEAFF.